Detailed here is one T cell receptor beta chain. The antigen remains undetermined. The data stem from a study of T cells after posttransplantation cyclophosphamide. Whole-study results and caveats: Recipient CMV seropositivity and CMV reactivation strongly tracked TRB clonality. Blood and skin or GI T cell repertoires showed limited TRB overlap. Donor CD8+ memory clones often dominated recipient blood repertoires at later times.

Only in-frame clones appear in the TCRdb table, and some are missing; sequencing was by immunoSEQ multiplex PCR. The table shows around 47,000 clones, with around 94% occurring only once. This related bone marrow graft donor gave peripheral blood on the day of marrow donation. CDR1 is LNHDA, CDR2 SQIVND, per germline (reference sequence). The CDR3 runs 13 residues. J gave up 4 bases and V 6 bases, and 4 bases lay outside the gene matches. Material: PBMCs. This chain uses TRBV19 with TRBJ2-7, with TRBD1 matching over 9 bases. The sequence came from a woman younger than 45 in good health and a related stem cell transplant donor. The CDR3 nucleotides read TGTGCCAGTAGCTGGGACAGGGAGTACGAGCAGTACTTC. Its protein is CASSWDREYEQYF.